What follows are 9 T cell receptor beta chains derived from one specimen sequenced in a study of human T cells and chemical hapten exposure. TCRdb independently ran MiXCR on the RACE reads; one entry per CDR3 protein. The sample lists about 46,000 distinct CDR3 sequences; about 3.9% were seen once. Indicated time point: healthy volunteer bleed at 2 weeks. The starting material, unfractionated whole blood, was used for total RNA extraction. The sample taken for sequencing was whole blood. Receptors were obtained from a female donor in good health. Some clones in this sample may be carry-over from other donors' samples.

This clonotype was detected only a few times. The chain employs TRBV6-1 and TRBJ1-2; D is uncertain. Trimming left V 3 bases short and J 4 bases short, with 9 bases between. The CDR3 is made up of 13 amino acids. From germline, CDR1 is MNHNS and CDR2 SASEGT. The CDR3 sequence: CASSDRILYGYTF. In nucleotides, the CDR3 is TGTGCCAGCAGTGACAGAATCCTCTATGGCTACACCTTC.

Many counts were recorded for this clonotype. This rearrangement joins TRBV4-1 to TRBJ1-6; D is unresolved. Trimming pared 0 bases from V and 9 bases from J, leaving 18 bases between. This CDR3 spans 17 amino acids. Germline V gene lookup returns CDR1 MGHRA and CDR2 YSYEKL. This chain's CDR3 is CASSQDRLDPLSSPLHF. The DNA of the CDR3 is TGCGCCAGCAGCCAAGATCGCCTCGACCCACTTAGTTCACCCCTCCACTTT.

This clonotype was counted between two and nine times. The chain joins TRBV12-3 or TRBV12-4 to TRBJ1-3, with TRBD1 matching over 7 bases. The length of the CDR3 is 12 residues. Germline trimming cut 8 bases from V and 5 bases from J; bases unmatched to any gene: 3. The CDR3 here is CASRDSRNTIYF. DNA for the CDR3: TGTGCCAGCCGGGACAGTCGAAACACCATATATTTT.

In this sample, this clonotype turned up a few times. This CDR3 fails to terminate in the conserved phenylalanine or tryptophan, so it likely reflects a read error. No DNA is shown, since the ends of the CDR3 on it are uncertain; the CDR3 is the one TCRdb lists. The chain carries TRBV15 and TRBJ2-7; TRBD1, the table's D call, was not compared with the DNA. The CDR3 adds up to 13 amino acids, both ends counted. In germline, CDR1 is LNHNV, CDR2 YYDKDF (reference sequence). The CDR3 sequence: CATSRDRAGGPVI.

This clonotype showed up many times. This chain uses TRBV7-9 with TRBJ2-3; 8 bases fit TRBD2. V was pared by 3 bases and J by 4 bases, with 12 bases of the junction left unmatched. The CDR3 spans 17 residues. CDR1 and CDR2 from the germline V gene are SEHNR and FQNEAQ (reference sequence). CDR3 DNA: TGTGCCAGCAGCTTGAGGCAAAGCGGGGGCGTCGCAGATACGCAGTATTTT. This gives the protein CASSLRQSGGVADTQYF.

This clonotype was picked up many times. The chain is built from TRBV6-2 or TRBV6-3 and TRBJ2-3, with 9 positions matching TRBD2. With V trimmed by 5 bases and J by 4 bases, 4 bases remained unmatched. Germline V gives CDR1 MNHEY, CDR2 SVGEGT. This CDR3 spans 14 amino acids. In nucleotides, the CDR3 is TGTGCCAGCAGTAGCGGGGGGCCTTCAGATACGCAGTATTTT. Translation gives CASSSGGPSDTQYF.

The sample holds many counts of this clonotype. The chain has TRBV2 and TRBJ2-6, with D perhaps being TRBD1 or TRBD2 (6 bases each). The CDR3 extends over 17 amino acids. Germline V gene lookup returns CDR1 SNHLY and CDR2 FYNNEI. Trimming cost V 11 bases and J 4 bases, with 24 bases left between them. The CDR3 DNA is TGTGCCGGGGGCGGGGCCCGACCTGGGTCAGGGGCCAACGTCCTGACTTTC. Amino acid sequence: CAGGGARPGSGANVLTF.

This clonotype was recorded many times. The rearrangement joins TRBV5-1 to TRBJ1-6; weak D call: TRBD1 (6 bases). The CDR3 length is 15 residues. Trimming pared 2 bases from V and 8 bases from J, leaving 14 bases between. From germline, CDR1 is SGHRS and CDR2 YFSETQ. The CDR3 DNA reads as TGCGCCAGCAGCTTAAACAGGGTGGATTATTCACCCCTCCACTTT. The encoded protein is CASSLNRVDYSPLHF.

This clonotype was picked up many times. This chain links TRBV29-1 with TRBJ1-1, with D unclear. The CDR3 loop spans 12 amino acids. Trimming removed 3 bases at V and 10 bases at J, with 15 bases between. Germline-derived CDR1 and CDR2 are SQVTM and ANQGSEA. The CDR3 sequence is CSVESAGARAFF. CDR3 DNA: TGCAGCGTTGAGTCGGCGGGCGCCCGAGCTTTCTTT.